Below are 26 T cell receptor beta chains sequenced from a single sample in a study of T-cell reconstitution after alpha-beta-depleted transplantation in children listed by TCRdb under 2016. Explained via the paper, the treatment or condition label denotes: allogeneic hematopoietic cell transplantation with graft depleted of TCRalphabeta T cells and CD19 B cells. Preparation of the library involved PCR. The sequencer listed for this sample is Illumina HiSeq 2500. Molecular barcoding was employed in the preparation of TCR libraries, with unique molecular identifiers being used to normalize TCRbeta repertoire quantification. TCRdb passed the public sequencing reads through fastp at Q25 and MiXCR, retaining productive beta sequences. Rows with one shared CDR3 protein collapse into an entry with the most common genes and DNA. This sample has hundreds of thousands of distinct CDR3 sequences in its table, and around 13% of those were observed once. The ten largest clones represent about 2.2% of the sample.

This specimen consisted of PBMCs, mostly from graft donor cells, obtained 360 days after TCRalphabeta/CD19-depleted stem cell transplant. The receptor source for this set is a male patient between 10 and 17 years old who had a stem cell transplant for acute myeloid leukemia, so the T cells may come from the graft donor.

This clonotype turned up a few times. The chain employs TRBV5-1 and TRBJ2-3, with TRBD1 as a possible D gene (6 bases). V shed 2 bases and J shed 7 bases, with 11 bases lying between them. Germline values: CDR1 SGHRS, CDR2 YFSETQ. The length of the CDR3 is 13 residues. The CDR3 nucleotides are TGCGCCAGCAGCTTCGGACAGCAACATACGCAGTATTTT. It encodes CASSFGQQHTQYF.

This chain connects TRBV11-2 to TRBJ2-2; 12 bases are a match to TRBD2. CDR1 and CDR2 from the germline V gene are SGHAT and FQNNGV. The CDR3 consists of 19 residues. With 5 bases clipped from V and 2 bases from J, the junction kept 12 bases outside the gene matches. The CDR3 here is CASSPGLAGPVLNTGELFF. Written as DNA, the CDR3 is TGTGCCAGCAGCCCAGGACTAGCGGGACCTGTTCTAAACACCGGGGAGCTGTTTTTT. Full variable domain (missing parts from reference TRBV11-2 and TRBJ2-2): EAGVAQSPRYKIIEKRQSVAFWCNPISGHATLYWYQQILGQGPKLLIQFQNNGVVDDSQLPKDRFSAERLKGVDSTLKIQPAKLEDSAVYLCASSPGLAGPVLNTGELFFGEGSRLTVL.

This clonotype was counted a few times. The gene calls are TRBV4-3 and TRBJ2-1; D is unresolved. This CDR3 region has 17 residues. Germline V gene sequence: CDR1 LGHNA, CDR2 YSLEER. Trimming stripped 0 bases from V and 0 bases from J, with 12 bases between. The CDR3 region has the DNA TGCGCCAGCAGCCAAGATACCCACGTTAGCTCCTACAATGAGCAGTTCTTC. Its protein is CASSQDTHVSSYNEQFF.

In DNA form, the CDR3 reads TGTGCCAGCGACGGACAGGGAAATTTTCAGCCCCAGCATTTT. This translates into CASDGQGNFQPQHF. This sequence joins TRBV6-2 or TRBV6-3 and TRBJ1-5; 8 bases match TRBD1. V was clipped by 8 bases and J by 6 bases; unmatched bases: 9. CDR1 is MNHEY, CDR2 SVGEGT, per germline. The CDR3 contains 14 residues.

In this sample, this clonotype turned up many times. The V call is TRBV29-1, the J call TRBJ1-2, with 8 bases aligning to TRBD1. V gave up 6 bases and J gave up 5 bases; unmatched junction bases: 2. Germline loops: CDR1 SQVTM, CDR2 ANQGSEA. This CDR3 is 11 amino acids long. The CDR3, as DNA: TGCAGCGTCCGACAGGGGTATGGCTACACCTTC. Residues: CSVRQGYGYTF.

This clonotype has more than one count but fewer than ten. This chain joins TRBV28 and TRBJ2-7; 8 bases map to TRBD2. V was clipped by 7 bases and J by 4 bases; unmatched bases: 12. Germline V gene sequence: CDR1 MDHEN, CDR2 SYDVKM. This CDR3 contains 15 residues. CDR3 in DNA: TGTGCCAGCAAGTGGGCTGGGCGGGAGGCTTACGAGCAGTACTTC. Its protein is CASKWAGREAYEQYF.

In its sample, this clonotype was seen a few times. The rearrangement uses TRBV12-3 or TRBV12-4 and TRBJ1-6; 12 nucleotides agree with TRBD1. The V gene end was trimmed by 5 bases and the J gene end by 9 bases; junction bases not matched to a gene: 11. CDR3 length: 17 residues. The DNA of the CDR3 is TGTGCCAGCAGTCCCCGGGGGACAGGGGGCTACGGTTCACCCCTCCACTTT. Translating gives CASSPRGTGGYGSPLHF.

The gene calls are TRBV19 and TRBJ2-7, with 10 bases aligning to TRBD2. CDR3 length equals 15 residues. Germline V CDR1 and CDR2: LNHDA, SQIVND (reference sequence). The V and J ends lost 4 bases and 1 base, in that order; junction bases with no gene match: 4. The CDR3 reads CASSTLAGASYEQYF. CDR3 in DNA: TGTGCCAGTAGTACCCTAGCGGGAGCATCCTACGAGCAGTACTTC.

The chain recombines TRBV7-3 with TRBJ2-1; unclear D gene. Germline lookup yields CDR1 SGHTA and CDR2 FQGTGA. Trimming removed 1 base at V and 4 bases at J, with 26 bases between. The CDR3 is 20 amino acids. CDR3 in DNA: TGTGCCAGCAGCTTAAGTCCGGCTAGACCCCTGCCCCCCTTTTACAATGAGCAGTTCTTC. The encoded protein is CASSLSPARPLPPFYNEQFF.

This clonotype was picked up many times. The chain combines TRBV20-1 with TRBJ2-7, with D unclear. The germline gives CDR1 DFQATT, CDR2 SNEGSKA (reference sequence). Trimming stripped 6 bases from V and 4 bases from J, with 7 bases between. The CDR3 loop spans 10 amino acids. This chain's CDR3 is CSANSYEQYF. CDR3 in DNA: TGCAGTGCAAACTCTTACGAGCAGTACTTC.

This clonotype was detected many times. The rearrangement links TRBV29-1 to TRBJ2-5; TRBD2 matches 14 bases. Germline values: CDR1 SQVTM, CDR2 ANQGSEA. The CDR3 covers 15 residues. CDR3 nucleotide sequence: TGCAGTTCCCGACTAGCGGGAGGGCCTGGGGAGACCCAGTACTTC. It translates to CSSRLAGGPGETQYF.

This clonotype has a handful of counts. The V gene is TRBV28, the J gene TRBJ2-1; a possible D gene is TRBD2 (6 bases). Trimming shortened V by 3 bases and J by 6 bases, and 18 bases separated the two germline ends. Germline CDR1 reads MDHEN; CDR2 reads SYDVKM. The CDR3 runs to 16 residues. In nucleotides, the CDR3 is TGTGCCAGCAGTTTTTCTCCAGTAACGGGACTCAATGAGCAGTTCTTC. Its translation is CASSFSPVTGLNEQFF.

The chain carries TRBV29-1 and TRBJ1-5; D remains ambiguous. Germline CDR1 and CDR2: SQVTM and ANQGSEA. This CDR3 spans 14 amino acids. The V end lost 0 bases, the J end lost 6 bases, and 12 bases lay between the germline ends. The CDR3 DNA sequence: TGCAGCGTTGAAGATACGTCCGGGAGTCAGCCCCAGCATTTT. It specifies CSVEDTSGSQPQHF.

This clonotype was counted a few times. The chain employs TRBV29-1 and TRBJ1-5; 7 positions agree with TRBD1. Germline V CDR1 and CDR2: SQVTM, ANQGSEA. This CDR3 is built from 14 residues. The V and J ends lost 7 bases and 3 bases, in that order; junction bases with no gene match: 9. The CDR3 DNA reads TGCAGCGGGCCCCGGGACAGAAACAATCAGCCCCAGCATTTT. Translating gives CSGPRDRNNQPQHF.

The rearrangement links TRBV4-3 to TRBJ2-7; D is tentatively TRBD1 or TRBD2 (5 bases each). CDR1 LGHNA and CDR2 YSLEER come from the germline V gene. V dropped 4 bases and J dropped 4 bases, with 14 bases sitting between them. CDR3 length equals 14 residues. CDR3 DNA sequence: TGCGCCAGCAGCCCCACTAGGGGAGAATACGAGCAGTACTTC. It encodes CASSPTRGEYEQYF.

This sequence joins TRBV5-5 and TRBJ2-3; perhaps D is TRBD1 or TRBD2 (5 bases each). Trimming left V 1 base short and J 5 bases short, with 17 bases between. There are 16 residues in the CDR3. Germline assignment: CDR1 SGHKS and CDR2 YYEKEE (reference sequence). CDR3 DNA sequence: TGTGCCAGCAGCTTGCTAGCCGCCCTACAGGTAGATACGCAGTATTTT. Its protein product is CASSLLAALQVDTQYF. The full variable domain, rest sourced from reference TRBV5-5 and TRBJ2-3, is DAGVTQSPTHLIKTRGQQVTLRCSPISGHKSVSWYQQVLGQGPQFIFQYYEKEERGRGNFPDRFSARQFPNYSSELNVNALLLGDSALYLCASSLLAALQVDTQYFGPGTRLTVL.

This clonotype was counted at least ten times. CDR3 loop: CASRPQRSNTDTQYF. The CDR3 region has the DNA TGTGCCAGCAGACCCCAGAGGTCCAACACAGATACGCAGTATTTT. The V and J genes are TRBV6-2 or TRBV6-3 and TRBJ2-3, with D unclear. This CDR3 has 15 residues. CDR1 and CDR2 from the germline V gene are MNHEY and SVGEGT. Trimming removed 6 bases from V and 2 bases from J, with 15 bases in between.

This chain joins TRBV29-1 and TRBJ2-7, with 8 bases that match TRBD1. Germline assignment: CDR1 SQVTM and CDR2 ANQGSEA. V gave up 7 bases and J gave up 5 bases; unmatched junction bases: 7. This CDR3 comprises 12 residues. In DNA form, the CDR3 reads TGCAGCGCGGGACAGGAGCGGGACGAGCAGTACTTC. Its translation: CSAGQERDEQYF.

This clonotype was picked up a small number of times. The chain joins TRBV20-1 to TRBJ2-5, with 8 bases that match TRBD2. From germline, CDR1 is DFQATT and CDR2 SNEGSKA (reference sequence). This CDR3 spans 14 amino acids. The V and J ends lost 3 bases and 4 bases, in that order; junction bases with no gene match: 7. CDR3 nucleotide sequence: TGCAGTGCTAGTGCAACTAGCGGCGCAGAGACCCAGTACTTC. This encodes CSASATSGAETQYF.

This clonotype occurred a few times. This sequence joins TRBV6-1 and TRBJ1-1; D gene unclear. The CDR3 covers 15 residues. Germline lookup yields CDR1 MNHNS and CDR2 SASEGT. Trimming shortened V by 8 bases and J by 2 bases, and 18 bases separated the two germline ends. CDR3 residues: CASEGHRGPNTEAFF. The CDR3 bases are TGTGCCAGCGAGGGCCACAGAGGACCTAACACTGAAGCTTTCTTT.

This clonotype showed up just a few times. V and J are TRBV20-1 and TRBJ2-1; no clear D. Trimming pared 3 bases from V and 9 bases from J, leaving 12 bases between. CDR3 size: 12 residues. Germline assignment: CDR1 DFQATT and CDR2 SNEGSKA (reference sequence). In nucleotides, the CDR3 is TGCAGTGCTAGCATCCCCTCTGCTGAGCAGTTCTTC. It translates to CSASIPSAEQFF.

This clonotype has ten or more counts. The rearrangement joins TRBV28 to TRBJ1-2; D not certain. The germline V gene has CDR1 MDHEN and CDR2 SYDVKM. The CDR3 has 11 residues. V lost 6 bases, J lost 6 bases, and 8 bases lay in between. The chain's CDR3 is CASSPTHGYTF. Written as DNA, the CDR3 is TGTGCCAGCAGCCCAACACATGGCTACACCTTC.

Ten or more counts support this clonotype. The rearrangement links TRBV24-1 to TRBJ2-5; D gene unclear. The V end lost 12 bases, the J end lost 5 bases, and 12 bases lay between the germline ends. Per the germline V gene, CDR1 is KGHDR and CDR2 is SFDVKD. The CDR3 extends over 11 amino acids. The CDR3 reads CAVGQSETQYF. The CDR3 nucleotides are TGTGCCGTCGGGCAGTCCGAGACCCAGTACTTC.

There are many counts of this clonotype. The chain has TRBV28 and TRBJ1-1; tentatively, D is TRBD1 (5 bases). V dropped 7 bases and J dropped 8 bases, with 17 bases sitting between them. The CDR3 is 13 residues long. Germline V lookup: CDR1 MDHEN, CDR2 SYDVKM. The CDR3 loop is CASTLGTVREAFF. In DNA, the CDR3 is TGTGCCAGCACCTTGGGGACGGTCAGGGAAGCTTTCTTT.

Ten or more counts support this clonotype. The CDR3 loop is CASSFVDFVDEQYF. Written as DNA, the CDR3 is TGTGCCAGCAGTTTCGTAGACTTCGTGGACGAGCAGTACTTC. The chain recombines TRBV12-3 or TRBV12-4 with TRBJ2-7; D is ambiguous. V lost 3 bases and J 5 bases, leaving 14 bases between the germline ends. This CDR3 spans 14 amino acids.

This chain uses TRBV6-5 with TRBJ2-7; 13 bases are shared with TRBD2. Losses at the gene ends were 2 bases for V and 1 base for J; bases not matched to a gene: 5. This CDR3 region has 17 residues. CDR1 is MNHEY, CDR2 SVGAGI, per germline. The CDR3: CASSYPKGLAGSYEQYF. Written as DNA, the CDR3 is TGTGCCAGCAGTTACCCTAAGGGACTAGCGGGATCCTACGAGCAGTACTTC.